The rows below give T cell receptor beta chains drawn from one sample of a study of beta chain features in type 1 diabetes. The assay was immunoSEQ multiplex PCR, and TCRdb's table has in-frame clones only and misses some. The sample consists of about 240,000 clones, roughly 14% of them appearing once. The sample comprised naive CD4+ T cells from blood. Receptors originate from a young man with type 1 diabetes. Each CDR3 is given with its conserved first and last residue. The D gene is left open where the match is weak. Clone size is not always given. Where it is, it says once, few, many or a class for expanded clones.

cdr3_nt | cdr3_aa | j_call | v_call | d_call | clone_size
TGTGCCAGCTCACCCACAACAGATCAGCCCCAGCATTTT | CASSPTTDQPQHF | TRBJ1-5 | TRBV18 | - | few
TGTGCCAGCAGGGACAACAGGGGAGACACCGGGGAGCTGTTTTTT | CASRDNRGDTGELFF | TRBJ2-2 | TRBV9 | TRBD1 | few
TGTGCCAGCAGCTTGGGAGGAGGACCGGGTGGCTACACCTTC | CASSLGGGPGGYTF | TRBJ1-2 | TRBV5-6 | - | few
TGCGCCAGCAGCTTGGAACGGGGGGAAGTGAACACTGAAGCTTTCTTT | CASSLERGEVNTEAFF | TRBJ1-1 | TRBV5-1 | - | -
TGTGCCAGCAGCCCGGGGACTACGGAAGAGACCCAGTACTTC | CASSPGTTEETQYF | TRBJ2-5 | TRBV4-2 | TRBD2 | -
TGTGCCAGCAGCTTAGTTGGGACTAGCGGGAGCTACGAGCAGTACTTC | CASSLVGTSGSYEQYF | TRBJ2-7 | TRBV7-9 | TRBD2 | -
TGTGCCAGCAGTCCCGCCGGGACAGGGATTCATTTTCTTAACTATGGCTACACCTTC | CASSPAGTGIHFLNYGYTF | TRBJ1-2 | TRBV28 | TRBD1 | -
TGTGCCAGCAGCTTGGGGACAGGGAAAAGGACCGGGGAGCTGTTTTTT | CASSLGTGKRTGELFF | TRBJ2-2 | TRBV5-4 | TRBD1 | few
TGTGCCTGGAGTCGGGACAGTTTAGAGACCCAGTACTTC | CAWSRDSLETQYF | TRBJ2-5 | TRBV30 | TRBD1 | -
TGTGCCACCAGCAGAGTAGGGGATGAGCTGTTTTTT | CATSRVGDELFF | TRBJ2-2 | TRBV15 | - | -
TGTGCCAGCTCACCCTTAGACAGGGGGAACATTCAGTACTTC | CASSPLDRGNIQYF | TRBJ2-4 | TRBV18 | TRBD1 | few
TGCGCCAGCAGCCCTAGCAGACTAGCGGGATACAATGAGCAGTTCTTC | CASSPSRLAGYNEQFF | TRBJ2-1 | TRBV5-1 | TRBD2 | -
TGTGCCAGCAGCCCAAGGACAGGGAATTCACCCCTCCACTTT | CASSPRTGNSPLHF | TRBJ1-6 | TRBV7-2 | TRBD1 | -
TGTGCCAGCTCACCACCCTCCCGGTCACTAGCCAAAAACATTCAGTACTTC | CASSPPSRSLAKNIQYF | TRBJ2-4 | TRBV18 | - | few
TGTGCCATCGGCGGGGTCAGCACAGATACGCAGTATTTT | CAIGGVSTDTQYF | TRBJ2-3 | TRBV10-3 | - | few
TGTGCCAGCAGCACGACTAGCGGGGGGGCCTTGGGGTACAATGAGCAGTTCTTC | CASSTTSGGALGYNEQFF | TRBJ2-1 | TRBV9 | TRBD2 | few
TGTGCCAGTAGTTTCGGACAGGGGACTACTAACTATGGCTACACCTTC | CASSFGQGTTNYGYTF | TRBJ1-2 | TRBV19 | TRBD1 | few
TGTGCCAGCAGTGGCTCCCTACCCTCGAATGAAAAACTGTTTTTT | CASSGSLPSNEKLFF | TRBJ1-4 | TRBV25-1 | - | -
TGTGCCAGCTCACCGCCGGGACAGGGAAATTCACCCCTCCACTTT | CASSPPGQGNSPLHF | TRBJ1-6 | TRBV18 | TRBD1 | -
TGTGCCAGTAGTATCCTGGACAGAAAGAACTATGGCTACACCTTC | CASSILDRKNYGYTF | TRBJ1-2 | TRBV19 | - | -
TGTGCCAGCAGGAGACCGGGACTAACCTACGAGCAGTACTTC | CASRRPGLTYEQYF | TRBJ2-7 | TRBV11-2 | TRBD2 | few
TGTGCCAGCAGCTTACAGACGACAGATACGCAGTATTTT | CASSLQTTDTQYF | TRBJ2-3 | TRBV5-4 | - | -
TGTGCCAGCAGCTTGGCTGGGGCTAGGAATCAGCCCCAGCATTTT | CASSLAGARNQPQHF | TRBJ1-5 | TRBV5-6 | - | -
TGTGCTAGTGGTTTGCTTTCCGGGACACCGAACACCGGGGAGCTGTTTTTT | CASGLLSGTPNTGELFF | TRBJ2-2 | TRBV12-5 | - | -
TGTGCCAGTAGTATGGAGTCGCGGCCAGCCTACAATGAGCAGTTCTTC | CASSMESRPAYNEQFF | TRBJ2-1 | TRBV19 | - | -
TGTGCCAGCAGCTTGCCGGTGGGCGCCTATGGCTACACCTTC | CASSLPVGAYGYTF | TRBJ1-2 | TRBV5-4 | - | few
TGTGCCAGCAGCTTCCAATCCGACAGGGGGCGAGGCTACACCTTC | CASSFQSDRGRGYTF | TRBJ1-2 | TRBV5-6 | TRBD1 | few
TGTGCCAGCAGTTACCGAGGCGGAAGCACAGATACGCAGTATTTT | CASSYRGGSTDTQYF | TRBJ2-3 | TRBV6-5 | - | few
TGCGCCAGCAGCTTGGAATTTCAGGGGGCTGCTGGGGCCAACGTCCTGACTTTC | CASSLEFQGAAGANVLTF | TRBJ2-6 | TRBV5-1 | TRBD1 | -
TGCGCCAGCACCGAACAGGGATTCACTGAGCAGTTCTTC | CASTEQGFTEQFF | TRBJ2-1 | TRBV5-1 | - | few
TGTGCCAGTTCGACAGGGGAATATCTCACTGAGCAGTTCTTC | CASSTGEYLTEQFF | TRBJ2-1 | TRBV27 | TRBD1 | -